The T cell receptor beta chain described here comes from a study of human T cells and chemical hapten exposure. Time point here: pre-sensitization, week 0. Treatment reported: therapeutic diphenylcyclopropenone sensitization with weekly scalp DPC. Study outcomes and limitations: Controls had significantly fewer large CDR3 similarity clusters than were formed by expanded TCRs. Given that the donors had alopecia, their immune response may differ from that seen in healthy people.

Using its own MiXCR run on the RACE reads, TCRdb lists one record per CDR3 protein. Altogether 190,000 or so distinct CDR3 sequences are present, around 30% being singletons, with the ten largest covering 2.9%. The CDR3 is made up of 13 amino acids. The germline gives CDR1 SSHAT, CDR2 FNYEAQ (reference sequence). V lost 2 bases, J lost 5 bases, and 8 bases lay in between. This clonotype was seen more than once but under ten times. What it binds is not known. V usage is TRBV7-7 and J usage is TRBJ2-3; tentative D call: TRBD1 (6 bases). The input for sequencing was whole blood, taken in connection with sensitization to the hapten diphenylcyclopropenone (DPC). This TCR derives from a woman under 40 with alopecia areata. Some clones in this sample may be carry-over from other donors' samples. In nucleotides, the CDR3 is TGTGCCAGCAGCTTAAGGGGGAAAGATACGCAGTATTTT. Its translation is CASSLRGKDTQYF.